This T cell receptor beta chain was recovered during a study of cytomegalovirus exposure and HLA in healthy donors. Researchers ran the PCR with 60 Vbeta and 13 Jbeta primers. Some clones are missing from TCRdb's copy, which holds only in-frame ones; the method was immunoSEQ multiplex PCR. The sample has under 200,000 clones, and its top ten clones hold approximately 2%. There are 15 residues in the CDR3. J gave up 3 bases and V 4 bases, and 7 bases lay outside the gene matches. Germline lookup yields CDR1 SEHNR and CDR2 FQNEAQ (reference sequence). Whole-study results and caveats: Some highly shared sequence variants likely arose as a pipeline artifact. In vitro assays verified that three CMV-associated chains recognized CMV antigens specifically. Rarity characterized most TCR sequences, yet some public TCRs appeared in many donors. Analysis performed later showed TCR beta chains linked to HLA being more clonally expanded than equally common others.

Concerning this clone itself: Its matching antigen is unknown.

This TCR derives from a man younger than 45 in good health and CMV-seronegative. The chain is built from TRBV7-9 and TRBJ2-7; 9 bases map to TRBD1. Sample: PBMCs. CDR3 region: CASSSSGTGIYEQYF. DNA for the CDR3: TGTGCCAGCAGCTCTTCCGGGACAGGGATCTACGAGCAGTACTTC.